This T cell receptor (beta chain) originates from a study of T cells in Graves' hyperthyroidism and ophthalmopathy. Across the study: Prior to any treatment, at the point of initial diagnosis, peripheral blood was collected.

Stable Graves' hyperthyroidism denoted no ophthalmopathy progression over 18 months. Amplification of TCR beta CDR3 regions used RNA as the template. The HTBI primer set drove a first-round RT-PCR of the TCR CDR3. TCRdb re-derived calls from the multiplex PCR reads in MiXCR, one entry per CDR3 protein. This table has 700,000 to 850,000 distinct CDR3 sequences, 35% appearing once. Findings and limits, study-wide: Prediction of ophthalmopathy progression came a median around 6 months pre-onset. Blood shared most expanded thyroid clonotypes above 0.001.

Trimming removed 3 bases at V and 10 bases at J, with 10 bases between. Germline assignment: CDR1 ENHRY and CDR2 SYGVKD. This CDR3 spans 13 amino acids. As concerns this clonotype: Its specificity is unknown. This may arise from a read error, as a much more abundant clone is one base away.

This TCR derives from a woman in her 40s with Graves' hyperthyroidism. Sequenced input: blood. V gene TRBV10-3 combines with J gene TRBJ1-6; D uncertain. The CDR3 coding sequence is TGTGCCATCAGTGACCGACATGAATCACCCCTCCACTTT. This translates into CAISDRHESPLHF.